Following are 32 T cell receptor beta chains from one sample sequenced in a study of CD4 T cells in relation to SARS-CoV-2 and coronaviruses. CD4+ T cells from unexposed donors were obtained before the COVID-19 pandemic (2011-2018). Isolation of CD4+ T cells took place after roughly nine days in culture. TCRdb's table, derived via immunoSEQ multiplex PCR, lists solely in-frame clones and lacks some. Here the sample spans roughly 31,000 clones, more than 70% being singletons. The antigens of these receptors remain unknown. Material for sequencing was CD4+ T cells from PBMCs, cultured in vitro. Every receptor here comes from a human donor in good health.

The sample holds one count of this clone. The chain combines TRBV12-3 or TRBV12-4 with TRBJ1-5, with a tentative D call TRBD1 (5 bases). V was pared by 7 bases and J by 9 bases, with 16 bases between. The CDR3 is 13 residues long. Here the CDR3 reads CASKQESQSPQHF. For the CDR3, the DNA is TGTGCCAGCAAACAGGAATCTCAATCGCCCCAGCATTTT.

The rearrangement joins TRBV7-2 to TRBJ2-1, with D possibly matching TRBD2 (6 bases). Trimming removed 5 bases at V and 10 bases at J, with 9 bases between. This CDR3 region has 11 residues. The germline CDR1 and CDR2 sequences are SGHTA and FQGNSA. CDR3 sequence reads: CASSTSKEQFF. The CDR3 nucleotides are TGTGCCAGCAGCACTAGCAAGGAGCAGTTCTTC.

This chain links TRBV11-2 with TRBJ2-3; TRBD2 aligns across 9 bases. Trimming at V came to 5 bases and at J to 6 bases, leaving 12 bases not matched to a gene. Per the germline V gene, CDR1 is SGHAT and CDR2 is FQNNGV. This CDR3 comprises 16 residues. The CDR3 loop is CASSLHSAGGMDTQYF. DNA of the CDR3: TGTGCCAGCAGCCTCCACTCGGCGGGGGGGATGGATACGCAGTATTTT.

This clone was observed once. The chain employs TRBV29-1 and TRBJ1-2; the D gene is possibly TRBD1 (6 bases). Germline values: CDR1 SQVTM, CDR2 ANQGSEA. The CDR3 is 13 amino acids. V was shortened by 6 bases and J by 3 bases, with 14 bases between the two germline ends. Written as DNA, the CDR3 is TGCAGCGTCAAAAACAGGGAGGACTATGGCTACACCTTC. This sequence encodes CSVKNREDYGYTF.

The CDR3 DNA is TGTGCCAGCAGCGTAACGAGGAATGAGCAGTTCTTC. Its protein is CASSVTRNEQFF. This chain connects TRBV9 to TRBJ2-1; no reliable D call. The V end lost 1 base, the J end lost 7 bases, and 6 bases lay between the germline ends. The CDR3 is 12 residues long. Germline V gives CDR1 SGDLS, CDR2 YYNGEE.

The chain combines TRBV4-2 with TRBJ2-7; 9 positions match TRBD2. Germline V gives CDR1 LGHNA, CDR2 YNFKEQ. V dropped 1 base and J dropped 5; count of bases not matched to a gene: 6. The CDR3 is 15 amino acids. DNA of the CDR3: TGTGCCAGCAGCCAAGTTGAGCGGGAGGTCGACGAGCAGTACTTC. Encoded protein: CASSQVEREVDEQYF.

This rearrangement joins TRBV19 to TRBJ2-7, with TRBD1 identical over 7 bases. Germline CDR1 reads LNHDA; CDR2 reads SQIVND (reference sequence). CDR3 length: 16 residues. V gave up 5 bases and J gave up 3 bases; unmatched junction bases: 13. CDR3 bases: TGTGCCAGTAGTGTATCCCGGACAGGCCGAATCTACGAGCAGTACTTC. It specifies CASSVSRTGRIYEQYF.

The chain couples TRBV5-1 to TRBJ2-5; D ambiguous. The length of the CDR3 is 14 residues. Germline V gene data show CDR1 as SGHRS and CDR2 as YFSETQ. V lost 5 bases to trimming and J lost 1 base, with 12 bases between them. The CDR3 is CASRVPTGQETQYF. The CDR3 DNA is TGCGCCAGCAGGGTGCCGACGGGCCAAGAGACCCAGTACTTC.

This clone was counted once. The V gene is TRBV27, the J gene TRBJ1-2; D is uncertain. Germline CDR1 MNHEY, CDR2 SMNVEV (reference sequence). V dropped 2 bases and J dropped 2 bases, with 21 bases sitting between them. CDR3 length: 18 residues. The DNA of the CDR3 is TGTGCCAGCAGTTTAAATAGTTTCAGTCGACGTGAGAACTATGGCTACACCTTC. It codes for CASSLNSFSRRENYGYTF.

The V call is TRBV7-2, the J call TRBJ2-7; the match to TRBD2 covers 9 bases. CDR3 length equals 18 residues. V dropped 5 bases and J dropped 4; count of bases not matched to a gene: 18. The germline gives CDR1 SGHTA, CDR2 FQGNSA. The DNA of the CDR3 is TGTGCCAGCAGCCCCTCCGGGGGCGGGAGGGCCTCAGAGTACGAGCAGTACTTC. Residues: CASSPSGGGRASEYEQYF.

The chain uses TRBV5-4 and TRBJ2-7, with D tentatively TRBD1 (5 bases). The V end lost 0 bases, the J end lost 4 bases, and 14 bases lay between the germline ends. CDR3 length equals 15 residues. Germline V lookup: CDR1 SGHNT, CDR2 YYREEE (reference sequence). As DNA, the CDR3 is TGTGCCAGCAGCTTGGGGGGCCTGGGCAGTTACGAGCAGTACTTC. Encoded protein: CASSLGGLGSYEQYF.

The chain couples TRBV5-5 to TRBJ2-3; weak D call: TRBD1 (5 bases). This CDR3 has 16 amino acids. The V end was cut by 1 base, the J end by 1 base, with 13 bases between. Germline V gene sequence: CDR1 SGHKS, CDR2 YYEKEE (reference sequence). This chain's CDR3 is CASSLLGPTGTDTQYF. The DNA of the CDR3 is TGTGCCAGCAGCTTGTTGGGGCCGACCGGCACAGATACGCAGTATTTT.

The rearrangement joins TRBV19 to TRBJ2-3; a possible D gene is TRBD2 (6 bases). V was trimmed by 5 bases and J by 4 bases, leaving 13 bases between them. This CDR3 contains 14 residues. Looked up from germline, CDR1 is LNHDA and CDR2 is SQIVND (reference sequence). CDR3 nucleotides: TGTGCCAGTAGTTCCCGGGACTTTCCAGATACGCAGTATTTT. Residues: CASSSRDFPDTQYF.

V and J are TRBV5-4 and TRBJ2-5; D remains unclear. Germline V CDR1 and CDR2: SGHNT, YYREEE (reference sequence). This CDR3 region has 13 residues. V shed 1 base and J shed 4 bases, with 8 bases lying between them. CDR3 DNA: TGTGCCAGCAGCTTGAAAGGAACAGAGACCCAGTACTTC. The encoded protein is CASSLKGTETQYF. The full variable domain, in which reference TRBV5-4 and TRBJ2-5 provide the parts outside the CDR3, is ETGVTQSPTHLIKTRGQQVTLRCSSQSGHNTVSWYQQALGQGPQFIFQYYREEENGRGNFPPRFSGLQFPNYSSELNVNALELDDSALYLCASSLKGTETQYFGPGTRLLVL.

This sequence joins TRBV21-1 and TRBJ2-5; the table names TRBD1, a call not compared with the DNA. TRBV21-1 is marked as a pseudogene. This CDR3 spans 14 amino acids. CDR3 sequence (DNA): TGTGCCAGCAGCAAAAAAAGGGGCGTAGAGACCCAGTACTTC. It is translated as CASSKKRGVETQYF.

The V call is TRBV2, the J call TRBJ2-7; perhaps TRBD1 as D (6 bases). Germline CDR1 SNHLY, CDR2 FYNNEI. V lost 7 bases, J lost 3 bases, and 13 bases lay in between. The CDR3 is 13 residues long. In DNA, the CDR3 is TGTGCCAGCAACGGACAGTTTAACTACGAGCAGTACTTC. The encoded protein is CASNGQFNYEQYF. Combining the CDR3 with reference TRBV2 and TRBJ2-7 gives the whole variable domain EPEVTQTPSHQVTQMGQEVILRCVPISNHLYFYWYRQILGQKVEFLVSFYNNEISEKSEIFDDQFSVERPDGSNFTLKIRSTKLEDSAMYFCASNGQFNYEQYFGPGTRLTVT.

The V gene is TRBV9, the J gene TRBJ1-4; D uncertain. Germline values: CDR1 SGDLS, CDR2 YYNGEE. The CDR3 spans 15 residues. Trimming left V 2 bases short and J 5 bases short, with 13 bases between. CDR3 coding DNA: TGTGCCAGCAGCGTCCTATCAGGTTCAAATGAAAAACTGTTTTTT. Its translation: CASSVLSGSNEKLFF. The full variable domain, its missing parts supplied by reference TRBV9 and TRBJ1-4, is DSGVTQTPKHLITATGQRVTLRCSPRSGDLSVYWYQQSLDQGLQFLIQYYNGEERAKGNILERFSAQQFPDLHSELNLSSLELGDSALYFCASSVLSGSNEKLFFGSGTQLSVL.

This clone was seen more than once but under ten times. The rearrangement joins TRBV5-6 to TRBJ2-7; D is unresolved. Trimming took off 6 bases at V and 6 bases at J, with 19 bases between the two ends. Germline lookup yields CDR1 SGHDT and CDR2 YYEEEE. The CDR3 is 14 amino acids. DNA of the CDR3: TGTGCCAGCACCCGACAAAAGATAGGTAGCGAGCAGTACTTC. Protein sequence: CASTRQKIGSEQYF.

Of note for this clone: One end of the junction varies from germline; a read error may be responsible. Other DNA sequences in the same sample also yield this CDR3. The rearrangement links TRBV10-1 to TRBJ1-5; D not certain. CDR1 and CDR2 from the germline V gene are WNHNN and SYGVQD (reference sequence). The CDR3 is made up of 13 amino acids. The DNA of the CDR3 is TGCGCCAGTAGTGAGTCGAGCAATCAGCCCCAGCATTTT. Its translation is CASSESSNQPQHF.

The rearrangement joins TRBV7-2 to TRBJ1-5; no definite D call. The CDR3 is 16 residues long. V gave up 2 bases and J gave up 1 base, with 12 bases separating them. The germline V gene encodes CDR1 SGHTA and CDR2 FQGNSA. CDR3 sequence (DNA): TGTGCCAGCAGCTTACTGGGCTTAGCGAGCAATCAGCCCCAGCATTTT. Protein sequence: CASSLLGLASNQPQHF.

CDR3 DNA sequence: TGTGCCAGCAGCTTAGTCCTGACAGGGGGCACCTACGAGCAGTACTTC. Amino acid sequence: CASSLVLTGGTYEQYF. The V and J genes are TRBV7-9 and TRBJ2-7, with 10 bases identical to TRBD1. The CDR3 is 16 amino acids. The germline V gene encodes CDR1 SEHNR and CDR2 FQNEAQ (reference sequence). The V and J ends lost 1 base and 2 bases, in that order; junction bases with no gene match: 5.

The rearrangement uses TRBV4-1 and TRBJ2-5, with TRBD2 matching over 8 bases. V lost 1 base, J lost 2 bases, and 6 bases stayed unmatched. This CDR3 region has 16 residues. Germline loops: CDR1 MGHRA, CDR2 YSYEKL. CDR3 residues: CASSQVSGGQQETQYF. DNA of the CDR3: TGCGCCAGCAGCCAAGTCTCGGGGGGGCAACAAGAGACCCAGTACTTC.

The chain combines TRBV5-6 with TRBJ1-6, with a possible D match to TRBD1 (6 bases). There are 16 residues in the CDR3. The V gene's germline CDR1 is SGHDT and CDR2 YYEEEE. V was pared by 4 bases and J by 1 base, with 12 bases between. The CDR3 DNA reads TGTGCCAGCAGCCATACGGGGACATCCTATAATTCACCCCTCCACTTT. Translating it yields CASSHTGTSYNSPLHF.

This chain joins TRBV7-9 and TRBJ1-1, with D possibly being TRBD1 (5 bases). Trimming cost V 5 bases and J 1 base, with 14 bases left between them. This CDR3 contains 15 residues. CDR1 is SEHNR and CDR2 is FQNEAQ in the germline V gene (reference sequence). The CDR3 spells CASSKLQEKNTEAFF. The CDR3 nucleotides read TGTGCCAGCAGCAAATTACAGGAGAAGAACACTGAAGCTTTCTTT.

In this sample, this clone turned up once. This sequence joins TRBV6-1 and TRBJ2-3; no reliable D call. Germline CDR1 reads MNHNS; CDR2 reads SASEGT. The germline V and J ends were trimmed by 1 base and 4 bases, with 3 bases remaining between them. The CDR3 runs to 12 residues. This CDR3 is CASSEVPDTQYF. The CDR3 bases are TGTGCCAGCAGTGAAGTTCCAGATACGCAGTATTTT.

As regards this clone: The sample contains more than one DNA sequence encoding this CDR3. The rearrangement links TRBV18 to TRBJ2-7; tentative D call: TRBD1 (6 bases). CDR1 is KGHSH and CDR2 is LQKENI in the germline V gene. V dropped 6 bases and J dropped 3 bases, with 9 bases sitting between them. This CDR3 has 12 residues. The CDR3 is CASSPTGYEQYF. CDR3 bases: TGTGCCAGCTCCCCGACAGGCTACGAGCAGTACTTC.

This chain joins TRBV30 and TRBJ2-1, with TRBD1 matching 8 bases. Germline CDR1 is GTSNPN and CDR2 is SVGIG (reference sequence). There are 15 residues in the CDR3. The V and J ends lost 0 bases and 4 bases, in that order; junction bases with no gene match: 5. In nucleotides, the CDR3 is TGTGCCTGGAGTGTACGGAGGACAGGGTACAATGAGCAGTTCTTC. Residues: CAWSVRRTGYNEQFF.

The chain recombines TRBV19 with TRBJ2-2; tentatively, D is TRBD1 (6 bases). Germline V gene lookup returns CDR1 LNHDA and CDR2 SQIVND (reference sequence). Trimming pared 10 bases from V and 0 bases from J, leaving 12 bases between. CDR3 size: 14 residues. The CDR3 coding sequence is TGTGCCACCACTCAGGGGCCGAACACCGGGGAGCTGTTTTTT. It yields the protein CATTQGPNTGELFF.

The chain links TRBV19 to TRBJ2-3; D tentatively fits TRBD1 or TRBD2 (5 bases each). V was cut by 4 bases and J by 10 bases, with 15 bases left in between. Germline V gene lookup returns CDR1 LNHDA and CDR2 SQIVND (reference sequence). CDR3 size: 13 residues. The DNA for the CDR3 is TGTGCCAGTAGTAACCGGGACCCTATGGCGCAGTATTTT. Residues: CASSNRDPMAQYF.

The chain has TRBV19 and TRBJ1-2; D call uncertain. This CDR3 is 15 amino acids long. Trimming removed 5 bases at V and 8 bases at J, with 21 bases between. Germline V gives CDR1 LNHDA, CDR2 SQIVND (reference sequence). The CDR3 spells CASSQTQDGLRGYTF. The CDR3 nucleotides are TGTGCCAGTAGTCAAACCCAGGACGGCCTGAGAGGCTACACCTTC.

The chain uses TRBV7-2 and TRBJ1-1; perhaps TRBD1 as D (6 bases). The CDR3 has 15 residues. The V gene lost 5 bases and the J gene lost 4 bases, with 17 bases spanning the gap. CDR1 SGHTA and CDR2 FQGNSA come from the germline V gene. Here the CDR3 reads CASSPPRGGLTEAFF. In nucleotides, the CDR3 is TGTGCCAGCAGCCCCCCAAGGGGGGGGCTCACTGAAGCTTTCTTT.

This clone is a singleton in its sample. The rearrangement links TRBV27 to TRBJ1-5; D call uncertain. V was pared by 2 bases and J by 5 bases, with 7 bases between. This CDR3 region has 13 residues. Germline V gene sequence: CDR1 MNHEY, CDR2 SMNVEV (reference sequence). The CDR3 nucleotides are TGTGCCAGCAGTTTAACATGGGATCAGCCCCAGCATTTT. Translated: CASSLTWDQPQHF.